This paragraph reports one T cell receptor (beta chain). The CDR3 loop spans 14 amino acids. V was pared by 6 bases and J by 0 bases, with 9 bases between. TCRdb independently ran MiXCR on the RT-PCR reads; one entry per CDR3 protein. Counted here are tens of thousands of distinct CDR3 sequences, around 27% occurring once; the ten biggest clones make up around 27%. This sample was taken from a study of patients and donors after allogeneic stem cell transplantation. Sequencing was carried out using blood, either unsorted or a sorted T cell fraction (not recorded which). The V call is TRBV12-3 or TRBV12-4, the J call TRBJ1-3; the D is unclear. The receptor's source is a human donor who was either an allogeneic HSCT recipient or a stem cell or donor lymphocyte infusion donor (not recorded which). It is not recorded whose cells these are; they may come from a transplant donor. DNA of the CDR3: TGTGCCAGCAGGTACAGAAGCTCTGGAAACACCATATATTTT. Encoded protein: CASRYRSSGNTIYF.